This T cell receptor (beta chain) was profiled in a study of blood T cells in healthy people across ages. The second PCR ran about 6 to 12 cycles with a sample-barcoded 5' primer and J-beta primers. TCRdb called the 5' RACE reads again in MiXCR, with one record for every CDR3 protein. The repertoire holds 730,000 or so distinct CDR3 sequences, with more than 40% as singletons. V lost 4 bases and J 4 bases, leaving 22 bases between the germline ends. The CDR3 length is 17 residues. The sample consisted of blood. The receptor comes from a woman aged 55 to 70 in good health. The chain carries TRBV12-3 or TRBV12-4 and TRBJ1-1; D not certain. In DNA, the CDR3 is TGTGCCAGCAGTTCCCGGACGGCTCTCTCGCTGAGCACTGAAGCTTTCTTT. Its protein is CASSSRTALSLSTEAFF.